This T cell receptor (beta chain) stems from a study of T cell changes during pregnancy in multiple sclerosis. CDR3 size: 16 residues. Trimming removed 2 bases at V and 8 bases at J, with 21 bases between. Germline V CDR1 and CDR2: MDHEN, SYDVKM. The method was immunoSEQ multiplex PCR; TCRdb's version includes in-frame clones alone and lacks a portion of them. The sample shows roughly 45,000 clones, under 90% of them seen only once. The V and J genes are TRBV28 and TRBJ1-2; tentatively, D is TRBD1 (6 bases). This sample comprised peripheral blood, obtained in the second trimester of pregnancy. This TCR derives from a female donor in good health, enrolled as a control in a pregnancy study. CDR3 DNA sequence: TGTGCCAGCAGTTTAACGGGCGGGGGGGCCGATTACGGCTACACCTTC. Residues: CASSLTGGGADYGYTF.